These 6 T cell receptor beta chains share one sample of origin, sequenced in a study of T-cell reconstitution after alpha-beta-depleted transplantation in children. Using unique molecular identifiers, the investigators prepared the TCRbeta library. TCRdb itself ran the PCR reads through MiXCR, one entry per CDR3 protein. The profile shows hundreds of thousands of distinct CDR3 sequences, under 15% of them singletons. Sample: PBMCs, taken before TCRalphabeta/CD19-depleted stem cell transplant. These receptors all come from a girl aged 2-10 years with congenital amegakaryocytic thrombocytopenia, due to receive a stem cell transplant.

The sample holds many counts of this clonotype. The chain has TRBV29-1 and TRBJ1-1; 11 nucleotides agree with TRBD1. The germline V gene encodes CDR1 SQVTM and CDR2 ANQGSEA. V trimming: 7 bases; J trimming: 4 bases; junction bases outside the gene matches: 5. This CDR3 has 13 amino acids. The CDR3, as DNA: TGCAGCGCGGCGGGACAGGGGGGCACTGAAGCTTTCTTT. It codes for CSAAGQGGTEAFF.

Ten or more counts support this clonotype. This CDR3 is CSAKGRFTGELFF. CDR3 coding DNA: TGCAGTGCTAAGGGCAGGTTCACCGGGGAGCTGTTTTTT. This chain links TRBV20-1 with TRBJ2-2, with no clear D. Germline values: CDR1 DFQATT, CDR2 SNEGSKA (reference sequence). V was clipped by 4 bases and J by 4 bases, with 10 bases between them. The CDR3 has 13 amino acids.

This clonotype was seen a few times. The V call is TRBV2, the J call TRBJ1-1; D is unresolved. V lost 8 bases to trimming and J lost 10 bases, with 5 bases between them. There are 8 residues in the CDR3. Germline lookup yields CDR1 SNHLY and CDR2 FYNNEI. CDR3 protein: CASGVAFF. The CDR3 DNA is TGTGCCAGCGGTGTAGCTTTCTTT.

This clonotype occurred a few times. V gene TRBV30 combines with J gene TRBJ1-2; TRBD1 aligns across 7 bases. The germline gives CDR1 GTSNPN, CDR2 SVGIG (reference sequence). J was trimmed by 5 bases and V by 5 bases; bases with no gene match: 2. The length of the CDR3 is 11 residues. The CDR3, as DNA: TGTGCCTGGGGACAGGCGTATGGCTACACCTTC. It yields the protein CAWGQAYGYTF.

This clonotype was picked up many times. The rearrangement joins TRBV11-2 to TRBJ2-1; a weak D match, TRBD1 (6 bases). The V end lost 4 bases, the J end lost 4 bases, and 23 bases lay between the germline ends. This CDR3 is built from 18 residues. Germline V CDR1 and CDR2: SGHAT, FQNNGV. CDR3 DNA: TGTGCCAGCAGCTCGAACAGGGATTTACGCCCTCCATACAATGAGCAGTTCTTC. Protein sequence: CASSSNRDLRPPYNEQFF.

This clonotype appeared many times. The chain employs TRBV10-2 and TRBJ2-3; 12 bases align to TRBD2. The CDR3 extends over 18 amino acids. Germline V gene sequence: CDR1 WSHSY, CDR2 SAAADI. V lost 7 bases and J lost 3; bases outside the gene matches: 14. The CDR3 loop reads CASIDPTSGSVPTDTQYF. In nucleotides, the CDR3 is TGCGCCAGCATAGATCCGACTAGCGGGAGCGTACCGACAGATACGCAGTATTTT.